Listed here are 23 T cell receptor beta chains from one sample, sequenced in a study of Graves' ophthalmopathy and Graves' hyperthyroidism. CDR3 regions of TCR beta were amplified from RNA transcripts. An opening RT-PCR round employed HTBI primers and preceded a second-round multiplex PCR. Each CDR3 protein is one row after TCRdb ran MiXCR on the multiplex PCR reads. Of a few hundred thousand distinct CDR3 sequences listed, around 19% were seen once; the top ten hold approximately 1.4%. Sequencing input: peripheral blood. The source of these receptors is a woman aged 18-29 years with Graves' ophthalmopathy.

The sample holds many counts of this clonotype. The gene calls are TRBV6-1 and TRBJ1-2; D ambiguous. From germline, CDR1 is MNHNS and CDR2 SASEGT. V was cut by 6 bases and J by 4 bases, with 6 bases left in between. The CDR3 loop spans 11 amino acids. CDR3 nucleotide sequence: TGTGCCAGCAGGGACCGCTATGGCTACACCTTC. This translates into CASRDRYGYTF.

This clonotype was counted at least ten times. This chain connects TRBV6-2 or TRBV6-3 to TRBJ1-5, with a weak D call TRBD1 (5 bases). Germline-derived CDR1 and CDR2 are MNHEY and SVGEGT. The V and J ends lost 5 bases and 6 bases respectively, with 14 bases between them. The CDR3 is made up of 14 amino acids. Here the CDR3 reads CASSRGLLGQPQHF. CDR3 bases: TGTGCCAGCAGTCGGGGGTTGCTGGGTCAGCCCCAGCATTTT.

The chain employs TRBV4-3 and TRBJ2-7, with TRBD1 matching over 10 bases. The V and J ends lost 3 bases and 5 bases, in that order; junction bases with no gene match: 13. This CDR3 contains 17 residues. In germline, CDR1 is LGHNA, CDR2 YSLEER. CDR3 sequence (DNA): TGCGCCAGCAGCCACAATAGGGGGGACAGGGGCCTCGACGAGCAGTACTTC. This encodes CASSHNRGDRGLDEQYF.

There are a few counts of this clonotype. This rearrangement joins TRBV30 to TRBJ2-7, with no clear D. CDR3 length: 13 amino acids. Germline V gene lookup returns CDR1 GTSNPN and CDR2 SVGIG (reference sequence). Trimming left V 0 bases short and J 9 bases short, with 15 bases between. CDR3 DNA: TGTGCCTGGAGTGTACTTAGTGGGTCAGCGCAGTACTTC. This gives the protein CAWSVLSGSAQYF.

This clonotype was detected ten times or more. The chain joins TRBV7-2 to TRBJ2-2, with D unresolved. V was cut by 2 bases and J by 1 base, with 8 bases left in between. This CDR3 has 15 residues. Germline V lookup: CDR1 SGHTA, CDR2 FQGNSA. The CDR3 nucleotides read TGTGCCAGCAGCTTATGGCAGATGAACACCGGGGAGCTGTTTTTT. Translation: CASSLWQMNTGELFF.

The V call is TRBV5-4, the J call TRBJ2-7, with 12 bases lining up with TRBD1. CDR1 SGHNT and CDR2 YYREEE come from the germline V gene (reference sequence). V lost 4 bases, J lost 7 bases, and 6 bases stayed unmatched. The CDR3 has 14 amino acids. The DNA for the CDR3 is TGTGCCAGCAGCGGGGGACAGGGGGCGGAGGAGCAGTACTTC. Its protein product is CASSGGQGAEEQYF.

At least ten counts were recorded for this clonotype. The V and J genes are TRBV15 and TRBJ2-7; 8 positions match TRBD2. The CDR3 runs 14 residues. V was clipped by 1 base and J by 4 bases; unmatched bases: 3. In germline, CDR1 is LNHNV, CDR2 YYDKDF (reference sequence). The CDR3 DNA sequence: TGTGCCACCAGCAGAGTCCGGGGGGGATACGAGCAGTACTTC. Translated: CATSRVRGGYEQYF.

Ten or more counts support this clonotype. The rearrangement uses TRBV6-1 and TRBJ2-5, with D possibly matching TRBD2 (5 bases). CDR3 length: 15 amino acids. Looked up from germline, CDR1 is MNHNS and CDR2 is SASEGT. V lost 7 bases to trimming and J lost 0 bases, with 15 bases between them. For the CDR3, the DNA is TGTGCCAGCAAGCGCGGAATGGAGGACCAAGAGACCCAGTACTTC. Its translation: CASKRGMEDQETQYF.

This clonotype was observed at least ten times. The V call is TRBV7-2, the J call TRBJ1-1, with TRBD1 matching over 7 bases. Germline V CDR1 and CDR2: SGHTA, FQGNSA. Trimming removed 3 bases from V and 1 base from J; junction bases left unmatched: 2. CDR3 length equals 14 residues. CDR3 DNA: TGTGCCAGCAGCTTCCGGGACAGGAACACTGAAGCTTTCTTT. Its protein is CASSFRDRNTEAFF. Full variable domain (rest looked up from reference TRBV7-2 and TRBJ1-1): GAGVSQSPSNKVTEKGKDVELRCDPISGHTALYWYRQSLGQGLEFLIYFQGNSAPDKSGLPSDRFSAERTGGSVSTLTIQRTQQEDSAVYLCASSFRDRNTEAFFGQGTRLTVV.

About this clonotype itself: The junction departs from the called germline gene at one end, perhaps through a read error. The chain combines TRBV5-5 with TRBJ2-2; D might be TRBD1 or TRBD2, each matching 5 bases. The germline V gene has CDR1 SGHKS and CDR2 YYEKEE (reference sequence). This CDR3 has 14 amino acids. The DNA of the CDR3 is TGTGCCAGCAGCCCGGGACCGAAAACCGGGGAGCTGTTTTTT. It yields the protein CASSPGPKTGELFF.

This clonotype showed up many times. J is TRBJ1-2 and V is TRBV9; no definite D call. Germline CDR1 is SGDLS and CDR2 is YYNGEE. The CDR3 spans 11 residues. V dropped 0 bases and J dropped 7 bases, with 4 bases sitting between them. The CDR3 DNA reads TGTGCCAGCAGCGTAGTTGGTGGCTACACCTTC. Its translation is CASSVVGGYTF.

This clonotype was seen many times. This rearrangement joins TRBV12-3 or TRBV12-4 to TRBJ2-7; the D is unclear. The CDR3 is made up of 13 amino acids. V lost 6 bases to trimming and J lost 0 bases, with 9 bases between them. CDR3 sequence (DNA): TGTGCCAGCAGCGCCGCAGACTCCTACGAGCAGTACTTC. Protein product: CASSAADSYEQYF.

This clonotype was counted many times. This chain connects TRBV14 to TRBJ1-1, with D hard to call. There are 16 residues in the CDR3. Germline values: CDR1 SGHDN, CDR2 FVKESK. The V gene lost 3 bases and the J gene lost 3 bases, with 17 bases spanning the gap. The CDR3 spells CASSQSLDTSDTEAFF. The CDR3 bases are TGTGCCAGCAGCCAGTCCCTAGACACTTCAGACACTGAAGCTTTCTTT.

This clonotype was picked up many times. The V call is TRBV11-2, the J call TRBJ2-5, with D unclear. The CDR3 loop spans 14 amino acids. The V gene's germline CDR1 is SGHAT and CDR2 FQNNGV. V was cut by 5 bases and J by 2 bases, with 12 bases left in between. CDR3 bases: TGTGCCAGCAGCGACGGGCCGATGCAAGAGACCCAGTACTTC. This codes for CASSDGPMQETQYF.

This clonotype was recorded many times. The CDR3 bases are TGTGCCTGGACGACAGGGGGTAACACCATATATTTT. Amino acids: CAWTTGGNTIYF. The chain links TRBV30 to TRBJ1-3; 9 bases line up with TRBD1. The CDR3 runs to 12 residues. CDR1 is GTSNPN and CDR2 is SVGIG in the germline V gene (reference sequence). V dropped 4 bases and J dropped 7; count of bases not matched to a gene: 2.

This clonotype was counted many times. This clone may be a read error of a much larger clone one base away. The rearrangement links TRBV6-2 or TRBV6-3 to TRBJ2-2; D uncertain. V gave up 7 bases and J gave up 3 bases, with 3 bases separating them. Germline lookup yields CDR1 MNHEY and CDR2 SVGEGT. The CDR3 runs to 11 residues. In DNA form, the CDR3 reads TGTGCCAGCACCTACACCGGGGAGCTGTTTTTT. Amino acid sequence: CASTYTGELFF.

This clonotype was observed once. This chain's CDR3 is CASTLGTVSYEQYF. The CDR3, as DNA: TGTGCCAGCACTCTGGGGACGGTCTCCTACGAGCAGTACTTC. This chain connects TRBV12-3 or TRBV12-4 to TRBJ2-7, with D possibly being TRBD1 or TRBD2 (5 bases each). The V end lost 7 bases, the J end lost 0 bases, and 13 bases lay between the germline ends. This CDR3 contains 14 residues.

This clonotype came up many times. CDR3 coding DNA: TGTGCCAGCAGTTACGTAGGGGCGAGGAGCACTGAAGCTTTCTTT. It is translated as CASSYVGARSTEAFF. The J gene is TRBJ1-1, the V gene TRBV6-2 or TRBV6-3, with D possibly being TRBD1 (5 bases). V was trimmed by 2 bases and J by 4 bases, leaving 14 bases between them. Germline assignment: CDR1 MNHEY and CDR2 SVGEGT. This CDR3 has 15 residues.

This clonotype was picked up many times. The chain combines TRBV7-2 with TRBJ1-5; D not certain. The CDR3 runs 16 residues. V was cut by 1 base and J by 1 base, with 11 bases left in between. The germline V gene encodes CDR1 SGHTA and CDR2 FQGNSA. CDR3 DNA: TGTGCCAGCAGCTTAGGGCAGGTCGGGAGCAATCAGCCCCAGCATTTT. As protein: CASSLGQVGSNQPQHF.

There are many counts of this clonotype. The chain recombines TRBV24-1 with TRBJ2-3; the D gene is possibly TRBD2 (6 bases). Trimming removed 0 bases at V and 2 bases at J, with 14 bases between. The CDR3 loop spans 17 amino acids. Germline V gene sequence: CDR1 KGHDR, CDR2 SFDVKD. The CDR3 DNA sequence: TGTGCCACCAGTGATTTGGGTAGCGGATTTGACACAGATACGCAGTATTTT. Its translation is CATSDLGSGFDTDTQYF.

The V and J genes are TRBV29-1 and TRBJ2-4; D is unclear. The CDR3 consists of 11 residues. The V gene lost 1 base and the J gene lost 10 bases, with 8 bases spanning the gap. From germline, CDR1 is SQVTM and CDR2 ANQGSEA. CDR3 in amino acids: CSVEVGRIQYF. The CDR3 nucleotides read TGCAGCGTTGAAGTAGGACGGATTCAGTACTTC.

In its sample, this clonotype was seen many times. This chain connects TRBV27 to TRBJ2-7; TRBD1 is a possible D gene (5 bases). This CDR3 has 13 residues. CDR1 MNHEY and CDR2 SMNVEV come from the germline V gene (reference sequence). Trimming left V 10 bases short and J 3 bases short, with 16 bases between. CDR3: CATQGVRGYEQYF. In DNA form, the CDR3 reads TGTGCCACCCAAGGGGTACGAGGCTACGAGCAGTACTTC.

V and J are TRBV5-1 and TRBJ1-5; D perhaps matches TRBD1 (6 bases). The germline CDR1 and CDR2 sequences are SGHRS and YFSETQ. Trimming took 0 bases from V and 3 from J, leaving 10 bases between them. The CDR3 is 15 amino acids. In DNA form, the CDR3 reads TGCGCCAGCAGCTTGGGTGGACAGAACAATCAGCCCCAGCATTTT. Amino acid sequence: CASSLGGQNNQPQHF.